The entry below describes one T cell receptor (beta chain). This record belongs to a study of PD-1 blockade in classical Hodgkin lymphoma. Data came from immunoSEQ multiplex PCR; TCRdb stores just in-frame clones and leaves some out. The table lists roughly 12,000 clones, roughly 90% of them singletons. The CDR3 length is 17 residues. V was trimmed by 4 bases and J by 3 bases, leaving 19 bases between them. CDR1 and CDR2 from the germline V gene are KGHSH and LQKENI. In every patient, relapse followed autologous stem cell transplantation, while exposure to brentuximab vedotin differed. CD4+ T cells were purified from thawed PBMCs by magnetic negative selection.

The sequence was collected from a human donor with classical Hodgkin lymphoma. The sequences come from CD4+ T cells from blood, collected at baseline. The chain joins TRBV18 to TRBJ2-4; D might be TRBD1 or TRBD2, each matching 5 bases. CDR3 region: CASSQRTGALLKNIQYF. The CDR3 DNA reads as TGTGCCAGCTCACAAAGGACTGGGGCTCTTCTCAAAAACATTCAGTACTTC.